These T cell receptor beta chains were read from a single sample in a study of cytomegalovirus exposure and HLA in healthy donors. Some clones are missing from TCRdb's copy, which holds only in-frame ones; the method was immunoSEQ multiplex PCR. Seen here are around 93,000 clones, approximately 80% observed once, and the top ten hold approximately 3.6%. The specimen was PBMCs. These receptors were obtained from a man between 25 and 39 years old in good health and CMV-seropositive. Both conserved end residues are part of each CDR3. The order of the fields is V gene, CDR3 protein.

>TRBV2
CASRSTGTGLQPQHF
>TRBV6-5
CASSQGLAGGNEQFF
>TRBV5-4
CASSLGGREDTQYF
>TRBV28
CASSPETYEQYF
>TRBV2
CASMRDANTGELFF
>TRBV6-6
CASSPRLRGNEQFF
>TRBV7-2
CASSLVGQGGNTGELFF
>TRBV30
CAWNRRGLRTYEQYF
>TRBV9
CASSGGSSSYGYTF
>TRBV7-9
CSSSPIMLSFLAGTYEQYF
>TRBV28
CASSSPGQGKEKLFF
>TRBV7-2
CASTWAEDGEQYF
>TRBV7-2
CASSSGQGPWDQPQHF
>TRBV28
CASSPSGQGGWNEQYF
>TRBV19
CASSIEGQGNQPQHF
>TRBV10-3
CAISESTGANTGELFF
>TRBV27
CASSLVRGNTEAFF
>TRBV27
CASSLAAPGHLSNQPQHF
>TRBV6-4
CASSDRGLNTGELFF